This T cell receptor beta chain was profiled in a study of OX40 agonist ivuxolimab in advanced cancers. The overall study: Recorded diagnoses for dose-escalation patients were hepatocellular carcinoma, melanoma, renal cell or head and neck cancer.

This clone was counted between two and nine times. Its antigen remains unidentified. Sequencing was performed with immunoSEQ multiplex PCR; in TCRdb, only in-frame clones are kept and a portion is missing. The sample records about 49,000 clones, 85% being singletons. Overall study results and limits: Antigen targets of the expanded peripheral T cells went undetermined.

The sequenced sample was CD4+ or CD8+ T cells sorted from blood, obtained in a trial of the OX40 agonist ivuxolimab. The TCR sequence derives from an adult with an advanced solid tumor such as melanoma, head and neck, liver or kidney cancer.

DNA of the CDR3: TGTGCCAGTAGTATAGATATAGTTGTCGGCGGGGCTTATAGCAATCAGCCCCAGCATTTT. It codes for CASSIDIVVGGAYSNQPQHF. The gene calls are TRBV19 and TRBJ1-5; maybe TRBD1 (5 bases). The germline V gene encodes CDR1 LNHDA and CDR2 SQIVND (reference sequence). The V gene lost 0 bases and the J gene lost 0 bases, with 21 bases spanning the gap. The CDR3 sequence is 20 residues long.